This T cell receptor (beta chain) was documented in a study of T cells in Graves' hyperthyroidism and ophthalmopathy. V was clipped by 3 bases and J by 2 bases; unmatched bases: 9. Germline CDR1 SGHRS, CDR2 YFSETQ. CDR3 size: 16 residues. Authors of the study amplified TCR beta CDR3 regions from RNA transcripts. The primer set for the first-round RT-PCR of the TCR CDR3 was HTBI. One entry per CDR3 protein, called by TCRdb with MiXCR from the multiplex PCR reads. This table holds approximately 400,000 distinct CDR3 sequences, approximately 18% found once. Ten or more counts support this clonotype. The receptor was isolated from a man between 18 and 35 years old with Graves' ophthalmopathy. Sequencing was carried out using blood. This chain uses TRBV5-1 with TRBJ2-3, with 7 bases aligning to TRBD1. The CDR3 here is CASSSYRQGPTDTQYF. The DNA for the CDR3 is TGCGCCAGCAGCTCCTACAGACAGGGCCCCACAGATACGCAGTATTTT.